This T cell receptor (beta chain) was sequenced during a study of T cells in Graves' hyperthyroidism and ophthalmopathy. The wider study: Peripheral blood collection took place at initial diagnosis, before any treatment. Findings and caveats of the study: Blood also contained most expanded thyroid clonotypes above 0.001.

Many counts were recorded for this clonotype. What it binds is not known. CDR3 size: 15 residues. The germline CDR1 and CDR2 sequences are LGHDT and YNNKEL (reference sequence). Trimming removed 1 base at V and 6 bases at J, with 12 bases between. RNA transcripts gave rise to amplified TCR beta CDR3 regions. HTBI primers were used for first-round RT-PCR of the TCR CDR3. TCRdb reprocessed the multiplex PCR reads via MiXCR and lists one record per CDR3 protein. The sample lists under 600,000 distinct CDR3 sequences, roughly 16% occurring once. Clinical symptoms, serum thyroxine and TRAb, thyroid ultrasound and orbital computed tomography were used for the diagnoses. Fresh peripheral blood, 8 to 10 ml of it, supplied the PBMCs.

V and J are TRBV3-1 and TRBJ2-2; D is possibly TRBD1 (6 bases). Sequenced input: blood. The receptor's source is a woman between 35 and 50 years old with Graves' ophthalmopathy. In DNA, the CDR3 is TGTGCCAGCAGCCAAGCTAAGGGACATGCCGGGGAGCTGTTTTTT. It yields the protein CASSQAKGHAGELFF.